This TCR beta chain was observed in a study of response to subunit inactivated influenza vaccine. Points from the study as a whole: Only a handful of new T cells, the authors suggested, are recruited with each seasonal influenza vaccination.

This clonotype was picked up a small number of times. Its target is not known. This CDR3 has 13 amino acids. Between the trimmed V and J ends, which lost 1 base and 6 bases, there was a span of 7 bases. CDR1 is SGHNT, CDR2 YYREEE, per germline (reference sequence). TCRdb fed the RT-PCR reads into MiXCR, producing one record per CDR3 protein. The sample has about 800,000 distinct CDR3 sequences; around 21% are singletons. Sequences were derived from PBMCs from blood, sampled around 5 days after vaccination. The chain couples TRBV5-4 to TRBJ2-2; no clear D gene. This TCR came from a man aged 45 to 65 who received an inactivated influenza vaccine. CDR3 nucleotide sequence: TGTGCCAGCAGCTTGACCCTCGCCGGGGAGCTGTTTTTT. Its protein product is CASSLTLAGELFF.